The 30 T cell receptor beta chains below were found in one sample sequenced in a study of blood T cell repertoires in COVID-19. Assay used: immunoSEQ multiplex PCR; TCRdb lists only in-frame clones, some missing. The sample carries roughly 200,000 clones, approximately 85% recorded once. Material: peripheral blood. Receptors originate from a woman over 75 with acute or convalescent COVID-19.

The chain couples TRBV7-2 to TRBJ2-3; maybe TRBD1 (6 bases). The CDR3 has 18 amino acids. Germline values: CDR1 SGHTA, CDR2 FQGNSA. The V end lost 5 bases, the J end lost 6 bases, and 27 bases lay between the germline ends. The chain's CDR3 is CASSRALSGAPSRDTQYF. As DNA, the CDR3 is TGTGCCAGCAGCCGCGCCCTCTCAGGGGCTCCCAGTCGGGATACGCAGTATTTT.

The CDR3 DNA is TGTGCCATCAGGGGGACTAGCGGGAGGGCCCGAGAGCAGTACTTC. Protein product: CAIRGTSGRAREQYF. The rearrangement uses TRBV10-3 and TRBJ2-7; 16 positions agree with TRBD2. The germline V gene encodes CDR1 ENHRY and CDR2 SYGVKD. V lost 6 bases and J lost 7; bases outside the gene matches: 6. The CDR3 has 15 residues.

This chain connects TRBV7-2 to TRBJ1-6; no reliable D call. Germline CDR1 is SGHTA and CDR2 is FQGNSA. The V gene lost 8 bases and the J gene lost 14 bases, with 22 bases spanning the gap. The CDR3 totals 14 residues. The CDR3, as DNA: TGTGCCAGCGTAACGGCACCTGGGGTCGGGGCCCTCCACTTT. Translated: CASVTAPGVGALHF.

This chain uses TRBV7-9 with TRBJ1-1; D is perhaps TRBD1 (5 bases). V was shortened by 2 bases and J by 5 bases, with 12 bases between the two germline ends. The CDR3 extends over 14 amino acids. Germline assignment: CDR1 SEHNR and CDR2 FQNEAQ (reference sequence). DNA for the CDR3: TGTGCCAGCAGCTTAACTCAGGGTGAGACTGAAGCTTTCTTT. It encodes CASSLTQGETEAFF.

The J gene is TRBJ2-1, the V gene TRBV23-1; a weak D match, TRBD1 (6 bases). TRBV23-1 is reported as an ORF; its role is uncertain. The length of the CDR3 is 15 residues. Trimming stripped 3 bases from V and 3 bases from J, with 12 bases between. The CDR3 here is CASSQTRGDYNEQFF. In DNA form, the CDR3 reads TGCGCCAGCAGTCAGACCAGGGGTGACTACAATGAGCAGTTCTTC.

The gene calls are TRBV7-9 and TRBJ2-6; D call uncertain. Germline lookup yields CDR1 SEHNR and CDR2 FQNEAQ (reference sequence). The CDR3 runs 15 residues. V was shortened by 6 bases and J by 4 bases, with 13 bases between the two germline ends. The CDR3 here is CASRPSGFGANVLTF. The DNA of the CDR3 is TGTGCCAGCAGACCCAGTGGTTTCGGGGCCAACGTCCTGACTTTC.

The chain combines TRBV5-1 with TRBJ1-1; D not resolved. Germline assignment: CDR1 SGHRS and CDR2 YFSETQ. V dropped 1 base and J dropped 0 bases, with 13 bases sitting between them. The CDR3 contains 16 residues. The CDR3 loop is CASSLSFSGMNTEAFF. In DNA, the CDR3 is TGCGCCAGCAGCTTGTCCTTTTCGGGAATGAACACTGAAGCTTTCTTT.

The V call is TRBV6-5, the J call TRBJ1-6; a possible D gene is TRBD1 (5 bases). The CDR3 has 13 amino acids. The ends were cut back, 8 bases at V and 8 bases at J, with 13 bases in the middle. Germline CDR1 MNHEY, CDR2 SVGAGI. The chain's CDR3 is CASGSWGDSPLHF. Written as DNA, the CDR3 is TGTGCCAGCGGTTCCTGGGGGGATTCACCCCTCCACTTT.

This clone has just one count. The chain couples TRBV7-2 to TRBJ1-1; a weak D match, TRBD1 (6 bases). Germline V gene data show CDR1 as SGHTA and CDR2 as FQGNSA. V was clipped by 3 bases and J by 5 bases, with 13 bases between them. The CDR3 has 14 residues. The CDR3 region is CASSFNRVGTEAFF. DNA for the CDR3: TGTGCCAGCAGCTTCAACAGGGTTGGGACTGAAGCTTTCTTT.

The J gene is TRBJ2-1, the V gene TRBV7-3; D perhaps matches TRBD2 (5 bases). V was clipped by 5 bases and J by 6 bases, with 20 bases between them. This CDR3 is built from 16 residues. Germline V gene sequence: CDR1 SGHTA, CDR2 FQGTGA. This CDR3 is CASSPSGVNPSNEQFF. The CDR3 region has the DNA TGTGCCAGCAGCCCTTCCGGGGTAAATCCCTCCAATGAGCAGTTCTTC. Looking up the rest from reference TRBV7-3 and TRBJ2-1 gives the full variable domain: GAGVSQTPSNKVTEKGKYVELRCDPISGHTALYWYRQSLGQGPEFLIYFQGTGAADDSGLPNDRFFAVRPEGSVSTLKIQRTERGDSAVYLCASSPSGVNPSNEQFFGPGTRLTVL.

The CDR3 loop reads CASSFSGTGSNEQFF. In nucleotides, the CDR3 is TGCGCCAGCAGCTTTTCCGGGACAGGATCCAATGAGCAGTTCTTC. V and J are TRBV5-1 and TRBJ2-1; 8 nucleotides agree with TRBD1. Trimming at V came to 2 bases and at J to 6 bases, leaving 7 bases not matched to a gene. This CDR3 region has 15 residues. Germline assignment: CDR1 SGHRS and CDR2 YFSETQ.

Of note for this clone: Other DNA sequences in the same sample also yield this CDR3. The chain recombines TRBV7-2 with TRBJ1-3, with TRBD1 as a possible D gene (6 bases). Trimming pared 1 base from V and 4 bases from J, leaving 8 bases between. The CDR3 runs 14 residues. Germline lookup yields CDR1 SGHTA and CDR2 FQGNSA. For the CDR3, the DNA is TGTGCCAGCAGCTTAGGGGGGCGAGGAAACACCATATATTTT. This sequence encodes CASSLGGRGNTIYF.

The J gene is TRBJ1-5, the V gene TRBV6-6; no clear D. Trimming took off 7 bases at V and 4 bases at J, with 8 bases between the two ends. This CDR3 is built from 12 residues. CDR1 MNHNY and CDR2 SVGAGI come from the germline V gene (reference sequence). CDR3 sequence reads: CASKRLNQPQHF. CDR3 sequence (DNA): TGTGCCAGCAAGAGGTTAAATCAGCCCCAGCATTTT.

This sequence joins TRBV4-3 and TRBJ2-1; D possibly corresponds to TRBD2 (6 bases). Trimming took off 1 base at V and 13 bases at J, with 8 bases between the two ends. CDR1 is LGHNA, CDR2 YSLEER, per germline. The CDR3 covers 11 residues. DNA for the CDR3: TGCGCCAGCAGCCAAGGAGGGACTCAGTTCTTC. It specifies CASSQGGTQFF.

Notes on this clone: This sample also contains other DNA sequences that code for the same CDR3. The rearrangement links TRBV7-2 to TRBJ2-7; TRBD2 might be the D (5 bases). Trimming left V 1 base short and J 0 bases short, with 10 bases between. Germline V gene data show CDR1 as SGHTA and CDR2 as FQGNSA. This CDR3 has 15 amino acids. In DNA form, the CDR3 reads TGTGCCAGCAGCTTAGTCGGGGTAAGCTCCTACGAGCAGTACTTC. Its protein product is CASSLVGVSSYEQYF.

This chain uses TRBV25-1 with TRBJ2-5; perhaps TRBD2 as D (6 bases). The V end was cut by 3 bases, the J end by 0 bases, with 8 bases between. The CDR3 has 14 amino acids. CDR1 is MGHDK, CDR2 SYGVNS, per germline. The CDR3 reads CASSEDYYQETQYF. CDR3 in DNA: TGTGCCAGCAGTGAGGACTACTACCAAGAGACCCAGTACTTC.

The V gene is TRBV18, the J gene TRBJ1-1; D is possibly TRBD1 (6 bases). Germline loops: CDR1 KGHSH, CDR2 LQKENI. The CDR3 totals 14 residues. The V end lost 2 bases, the J end lost 4 bases, and 11 bases lay between the germline ends. Written as DNA, the CDR3 is TGTGCCAGCTCACCAATAGGGGGATCCACTGAAGCTTTCTTT. Translating it yields CASSPIGGSTEAFF.

V usage is TRBV12-5 and J usage is TRBJ2-1; no firm D call. Germline lookup yields CDR1 LGHNT and CDR2 FRNRAP. CDR3 length: 14 amino acids. Trimming stripped 1 base from V and 4 bases from J, with 8 bases between. In nucleotides, the CDR3 is TGTGCTAGTGGTTTGGAGGTCGGGTACAATGAGCAGTTCTTC. Translation: CASGLEVGYNEQFF.

This clone appeared once. The V gene is TRBV28, the J gene TRBJ2-2, with 8 positions matching TRBD2. This CDR3 region has 13 residues. V dropped 7 bases and J dropped 4; count of bases not matched to a gene: 2. CDR1 and CDR2 from the germline V gene are MDHEN and SYDVKM. The DNA of the CDR3 is TGTGCCAGCATAGCGGGATCCACCGGGGAGCTGTTTTTT. This codes for CASIAGSTGELFF.

The genes are TRBV6-5 and TRBJ1-5; a weak D match, TRBD1 (5 bases). With 6 bases removed from V and 2 bases from J, the gap between germline ends came to 14 bases. The CDR3 spans 15 residues. Germline V lookup: CDR1 MNHEY, CDR2 SVGAGI. The CDR3, as DNA: TGTGCCAGCAGAGCTACAGGAGAGGGCAATCAGCCCCAGCATTTT. Protein: CASRATGEGNQPQHF.

V and J are TRBV7-6 and TRBJ1-1; 10 bases align to TRBD1. This CDR3 comprises 16 residues. The germline V gene encodes CDR1 SGHVS and CDR2 FNYEAQ. Unmatched junction bases numbered 12, after V lost 5 bases and J lost 6 bases. Here the CDR3 DNA reads TGTGCCAGCAGCCTCTGGACAGGGGGTATTGGTGCTGAAGCTTTCTTT. Protein product: CASSLWTGGIGAEAFF.

In this sample, this clone turned up once. The J gene is TRBJ2-5, the V gene TRBV7-9; 9 bases map to TRBD1. Germline assignment: CDR1 SEHNR and CDR2 FQNEAQ (reference sequence). With 5 bases clipped from V and 1 base from J, the junction kept 5 bases outside the gene matches. The CDR3 has 15 residues. CDR3 residues: CASSPDRGFQETQYF. The CDR3 DNA reads TGTGCCAGCAGCCCCGACAGGGGGTTCCAAGAGACCCAGTACTTC.

CDR3 in amino acids: CSASVFGGHYNEQFF. Here the CDR3 DNA reads TGCAGTGCTAGTGTTTTTGGCGGGCACTACAATGAGCAGTTCTTC. This chain uses TRBV20-1 with TRBJ2-1, with a weak D call TRBD2 (5 bases). This CDR3 is built from 15 residues. Germline V lookup: CDR1 DFQATT, CDR2 SNEGSKA (reference sequence). Trimming took off 3 bases at V and 3 bases at J, with 15 bases between the two ends.

The chain joins TRBV12-5 to TRBJ1-6; D uncertain. The length of the CDR3 is 15 residues. Germline-derived CDR1 and CDR2 are LGHNT and FRNRAP. The V and J ends lost 1 base and 9 bases respectively, with 13 bases between them. CDR3 loop: CASGLDAGLTSPLHF. Written as DNA, the CDR3 is TGTGCTAGTGGTTTGGACGCGGGTTTAACTTCACCCCTCCACTTT.

V is TRBV7-2 and J is TRBJ1-2; D ambiguous. V lost 2 bases and J lost 6, with 10 bases in between. The CDR3 is made up of 13 amino acids. Germline V gene sequence: CDR1 SGHTA, CDR2 FQGNSA. Here the CDR3 DNA reads TGTGCCAGCAGCTTACGGGGTTCCAATGGCTACACCTTC. This gives the protein CASSLRGSNGYTF.

The rearrangement uses TRBV5-6 and TRBJ1-5; D perhaps matches TRBD1 (5 bases). From germline, CDR1 is SGHDT and CDR2 YYEEEE. V dropped 4 bases and J dropped 3 bases, with 11 bases sitting between them. The CDR3 totals 14 residues. CDR3 loop: CASSLQGNNQPQHF. The CDR3 DNA follows: TGTGCCAGCAGCCTCCAGGGCAACAATCAGCCCCAGCATTTT.

The rearrangement joins TRBV20-1 to TRBJ2-1; TRBD2 matches at 9 bases. The length of the CDR3 is 14 residues. After removal of 3 bases from V and 6 bases from J, the junction contained 6 bases not matched to a gene. Germline V lookup: CDR1 DFQATT, CDR2 SNEGSKA (reference sequence). CDR3 DNA sequence: TGCAGTGCTAGTCCCAGCGGGGGGATCAATGAGCAGTTCTTC. Protein: CSASPSGGINEQFF.

With regard to this clone: Sequence at one end of the junction differs from germline and may be a read error. J is TRBJ2-7 and V is TRBV7-2, with a tentative D call TRBD2 (5 bases). This CDR3 is 13 amino acids long. The germline CDR1 and CDR2 sequences are SGHTA and FQGNSA. The CDR3 DNA reads TGTGCCAGCAGCGTAGCCGGGACCTACGAGCAGTACTTC. This gives the protein CASSVAGTYEQYF.

The gene calls are TRBV14 and TRBJ1-1; no reliable D call. The CDR3 totals 13 residues. Deletions cut 9 bases from V and 1 base from J, with 12 bases between. Germline loops: CDR1 SGHDN, CDR2 FVKESK. This CDR3 is CASRTPGNTEAFF. The DNA for the CDR3 is TGTGCCAGTCGGACTCCCGGGAACACTGAAGCTTTCTTT.

The chain uses TRBV28 and TRBJ2-7, with D perhaps TRBD1 (6 bases). Trimming shortened V by 2 bases and J by 2 bases, and 10 bases separated the two germline ends. This CDR3 has 14 residues. Germline V lookup: CDR1 MDHEN, CDR2 SYDVKM. The CDR3, as DNA: TGTGCCAGCAGTTTAGAACAGGGTACCTACGAGCAGTACTTC. It encodes CASSLEQGTYEQYF.